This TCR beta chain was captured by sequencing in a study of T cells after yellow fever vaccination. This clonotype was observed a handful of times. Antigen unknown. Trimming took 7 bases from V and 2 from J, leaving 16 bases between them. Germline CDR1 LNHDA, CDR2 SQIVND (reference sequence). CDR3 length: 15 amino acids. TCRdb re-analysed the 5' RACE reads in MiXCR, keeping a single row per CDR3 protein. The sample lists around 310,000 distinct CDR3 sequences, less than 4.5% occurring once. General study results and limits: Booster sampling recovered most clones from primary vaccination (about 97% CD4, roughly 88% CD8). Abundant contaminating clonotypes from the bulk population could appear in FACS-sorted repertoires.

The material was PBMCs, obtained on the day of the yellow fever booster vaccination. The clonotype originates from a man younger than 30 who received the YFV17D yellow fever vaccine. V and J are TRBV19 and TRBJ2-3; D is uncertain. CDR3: CASNGGPLATDTQYF. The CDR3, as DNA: TGTGCCAGTAATGGCGGACCCCTGGCCACAGATACGCAGTATTTT.